The 13 T cell receptor beta chains below come from one sample, sequenced in a study of cytomegalovirus exposure and HLA in healthy donors. The PCR employed 60 Vbeta primers together with 13 Jbeta primers. TCRdb keeps only in-frame clones here, not all; method: immunoSEQ multiplex PCR. This table holds some 150,000 clones, approximately 79% found once. The sequenced sample was PBMCs. Every receptor here comes from a woman aged 25 to 39 in good health and CMV-seronegative.

This clone has just one count. The identical CDR3 is also encoded by other nucleotide sequences in the sample. V is TRBV6-5 and J is TRBJ2-7; weak D call: TRBD1 (6 bases). The ends were cut back, 6 bases at V and 4 bases at J, with 7 bases in the middle. This CDR3 comprises 11 residues. The germline gives CDR1 MNHEY, CDR2 SVGAGI. The CDR3 coding sequence is TGTGCCAGCAGAACAGGGTACGAGCAGTACTTC. Translation gives CASRTGYEQYF.

The J gene is TRBJ2-7, the V gene TRBV2; D remains ambiguous. The germline V gene has CDR1 SNHLY and CDR2 FYNNEI. The CDR3 extends over 11 amino acids. V lost 6 bases to trimming and J lost 3 bases, with 6 bases between them. CDR3 DNA sequence: TGTGCCAGCAGCCCAATCTACGAGCAGTACTTC. This codes for CASSPIYEQYF.

The rearrangement uses TRBV30 and TRBJ1-2; D is undetermined. The V gene lost 1 base and the J gene lost 11 bases, with 8 bases spanning the gap. Germline V gives CDR1 GTSNPN, CDR2 SVGIG (reference sequence). CDR3 length equals 10 residues. The CDR3 is CAWSEERYTF. In nucleotides, the CDR3 is TGTGCCTGGAGTGAGGAGCGTTACACCTTC.

J is TRBJ2-1 and V is TRBV7-6; 8 bases match TRBD2. Germline lookup yields CDR1 SGHVS and CDR2 FNYEAQ. After removal of 2 bases from V and 0 bases from J, the junction contained 6 bases not matched to a gene. This CDR3 is 17 amino acids long. The CDR3 spells CASSLWWRGDSYNEQFF. The CDR3 DNA reads as TGTGCCAGCAGCTTATGGTGGCGGGGGGACTCCTACAATGAGCAGTTCTTC.

This clone has just one count. The chain carries TRBV5-6 and TRBJ1-2; D is perhaps TRBD1 (6 bases). This CDR3 spans 17 amino acids. Germline V gives CDR1 SGHDT, CDR2 YYEEEE. The V and J ends lost 0 bases and 2 bases respectively, with 17 bases between them. The CDR3 here is CASSLGGKRQANYGYTF. Here the CDR3 DNA reads TGTGCCAGCAGCTTGGGGGGTAAGAGACAGGCGAACTATGGCTACACCTTC.

This chain links TRBV5-4 with TRBJ1-1, with TRBD1 identical over 10 bases. J was trimmed by 8 bases and V by 3 bases; bases with no gene match: 10. From germline, CDR1 is SGHNT and CDR2 YYREEE (reference sequence). This CDR3 has 15 residues. CDR3 loop: CASSSPPGTGAEAFF. CDR3 bases: TGTGCCAGCAGCTCCCCACCCGGGACAGGGGCAGAAGCTTTCTTT. Looking up the rest from reference TRBV5-4 and TRBJ1-1 gives the full variable domain: ETGVTQSPTHLIKTRGQQVTLRCSSQSGHNTVSWYQQALGQGPQFIFQYYREEENGRGNFPPRFSGLQFPNYSSELNVNALELDDSALYLCASSSPPGTGAEAFFGQGTRLTVV.

The chain links TRBV7-3 to TRBJ2-2, with D possibly TRBD1 on 5 matching bases. CDR1 is SGHTA, CDR2 FQGTGA, per germline. V shed 8 bases and J shed 6 bases, with 16 bases lying between them. This CDR3 spans 14 amino acids. DNA of the CDR3: TGTGCCAGCGGTCCAGGGCCTACCGCCGGGGAGCTGTTTTTT. It encodes CASGPGPTAGELFF.

This clone was detected a few times. This chain connects TRBV11-2 to TRBJ1-4, with 8 bases that match TRBD1. The CDR3 extends over 15 amino acids. V was clipped by 3 bases and J by 5 bases; unmatched bases: 5. Germline assignment: CDR1 SGHAT and CDR2 FQNNGV. The CDR3 DNA sequence: TGTGCCAGCAGCTTCGGACAGGGTGGGAATGAAAAACTGTTTTTT. Residues: CASSFGQGGNEKLFF.

The chain has TRBV5-6 and TRBJ1-5; 7 nucleotides align to TRBD1. V lost 0 bases and J lost 4; bases outside the gene matches: 4. CDR3 length: 15 residues. Germline lookup yields CDR1 SGHDT and CDR2 YYEEEE. In DNA, the CDR3 is TGTGCCAGCAGCTTGGGAGACAGGGCAAATCAGCCCCAGCATTTT. This sequence encodes CASSLGDRANQPQHF.

The gene calls are TRBV9 and TRBJ2-7; perhaps TRBD1 as D (5 bases). The CDR3 consists of 13 residues. CDR1 is SGDLS, CDR2 YYNGEE, per germline. The V gene lost 4 bases and the J gene lost 3 bases, with 11 bases spanning the gap. The CDR3, as DNA: TGTGCCAGCAGCCGTCCTGACAGCTACGAGCAGTACTTC. It codes for CASSRPDSYEQYF.

The chain joins TRBV14 to TRBJ2-3; D is unclear. The CDR3 extends over 13 amino acids. The ends were cut back, 1 base at V and 4 bases at J, with 6 bases in the middle. Germline values: CDR1 SGHDN, CDR2 FVKESK. CDR3 DNA sequence: TGTGCCAGCAGCCAAGTAATAGCAGATACGCAGTATTTT. It specifies CASSQVIADTQYF.

This rearrangement joins TRBV28 to TRBJ2-1, with D possibly being TRBD1 (6 bases). Germline-derived CDR1 and CDR2 are MDHEN and SYDVKM. V lost 3 bases and J lost 2, with 14 bases in between. The CDR3 length is 16 residues. CDR3 nucleotides: TGTGCCAGCAGTTTCCCCCCGGGGACACCCTACAATGAGCAGTTCTTC. It encodes CASSFPPGTPYNEQFF.

This clone was recorded at least ten times. The rearrangement uses TRBV5-6 and TRBJ2-7, with D perhaps matching TRBD1 (5 bases). This CDR3 is 14 amino acids long. The V end lost 0 bases, the J end lost 1 base, and 8 bases lay between the germline ends. Germline V lookup: CDR1 SGHDT, CDR2 YYEEEE. The CDR3 nucleotides read TGTGCCAGCAGCTTGGGTTCAGGGTCCTACGAGCAGTACTTC. It translates to CASSLGSGSYEQYF.